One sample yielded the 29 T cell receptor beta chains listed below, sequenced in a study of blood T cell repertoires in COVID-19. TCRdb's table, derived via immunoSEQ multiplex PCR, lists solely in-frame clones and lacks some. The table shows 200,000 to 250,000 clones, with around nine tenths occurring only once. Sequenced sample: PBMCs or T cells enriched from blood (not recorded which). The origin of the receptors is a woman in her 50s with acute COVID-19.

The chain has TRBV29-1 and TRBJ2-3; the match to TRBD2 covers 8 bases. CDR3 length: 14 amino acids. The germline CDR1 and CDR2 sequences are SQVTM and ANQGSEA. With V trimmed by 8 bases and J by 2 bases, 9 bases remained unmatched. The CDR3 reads CSMKAGATTDTQYF. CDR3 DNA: TGCAGCATGAAAGCGGGAGCGACCACAGATACGCAGTATTTT.

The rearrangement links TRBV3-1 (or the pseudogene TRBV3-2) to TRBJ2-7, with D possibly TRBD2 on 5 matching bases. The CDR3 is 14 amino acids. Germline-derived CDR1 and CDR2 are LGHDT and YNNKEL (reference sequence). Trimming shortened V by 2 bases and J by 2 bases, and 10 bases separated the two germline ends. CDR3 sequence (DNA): TGTGCCAGCAGCCAACTAGCCCGAACCTACGAGCAGTACTTC. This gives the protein CASSQLARTYEQYF.

For the CDR3, the DNA is TGTGCCAGCAGCCAAGATCTCCAGGGGGTGACCGGGGAGCTGTTTTTT. Translation: CASSQDLQGVTGELFF. V is TRBV4-2 and J is TRBJ2-2, with 7 bases lining up with TRBD1. J was trimmed by 5 bases and V by 0 bases; bases with no gene match: 6. This CDR3 contains 16 residues. Germline loops: CDR1 LGHNA, CDR2 YNFKEQ.

CDR3 amino acids: CAILAGNTDTQYF. CDR3 coding DNA: TGTGCCATACTAGCGGGAAACACAGATACGCAGTATTTT. The chain combines TRBV28 with TRBJ2-3; TRBD2 matches 10 bases. This CDR3 is 13 amino acids long. V was clipped by 10 bases and J by 2 bases; unmatched bases: 3. Per the germline V gene, CDR1 is MDHEN and CDR2 is SYDVKM.

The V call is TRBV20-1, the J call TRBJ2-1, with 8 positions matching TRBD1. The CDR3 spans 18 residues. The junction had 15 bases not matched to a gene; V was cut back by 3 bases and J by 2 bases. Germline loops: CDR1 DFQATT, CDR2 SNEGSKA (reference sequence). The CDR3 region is CSASPEPQQGEAYNEQFF. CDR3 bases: TGCAGTGCTAGTCCCGAACCACAACAGGGGGAGGCCTACAATGAGCAGTTCTTC.

The CDR3 reads CAWSGGGGWTGELFF. CDR3 in DNA: TGTGCCTGGAGTGGGGGGGGAGGTTGGACCGGGGAGCTGTTTTTT. The chain employs TRBV30 and TRBJ2-2; 7 positions agree with TRBD2. This CDR3 is 15 amino acids long. The germline gives CDR1 GTSNPN, CDR2 SVGIG (reference sequence). The V and J ends lost 1 base and 5 bases, in that order; junction bases with no gene match: 7.

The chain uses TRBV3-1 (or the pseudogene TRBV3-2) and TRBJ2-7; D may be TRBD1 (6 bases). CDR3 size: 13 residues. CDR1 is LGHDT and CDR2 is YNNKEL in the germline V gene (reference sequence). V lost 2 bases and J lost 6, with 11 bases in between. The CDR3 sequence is CASSQTARGEQYF. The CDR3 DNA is TGTGCCAGCAGCCAAACAGCCAGGGGCGAGCAGTACTTC.

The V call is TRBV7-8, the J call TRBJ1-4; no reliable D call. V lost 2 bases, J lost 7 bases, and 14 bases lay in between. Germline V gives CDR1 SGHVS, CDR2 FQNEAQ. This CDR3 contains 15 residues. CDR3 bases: TGTGCCAGCAGCTTATGGCGCCAGGCGGGTGAAAAACTGTTTTTT. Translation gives CASSLWRQAGEKLFF.

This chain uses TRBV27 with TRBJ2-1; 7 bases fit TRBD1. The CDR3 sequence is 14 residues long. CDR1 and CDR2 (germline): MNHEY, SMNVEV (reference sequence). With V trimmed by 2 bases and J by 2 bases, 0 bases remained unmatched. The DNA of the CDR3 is TGTGCCAGCAGTTTACAGGGGGCCTACAATGAGCAGTTCTTC. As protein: CASSLQGAYNEQFF.

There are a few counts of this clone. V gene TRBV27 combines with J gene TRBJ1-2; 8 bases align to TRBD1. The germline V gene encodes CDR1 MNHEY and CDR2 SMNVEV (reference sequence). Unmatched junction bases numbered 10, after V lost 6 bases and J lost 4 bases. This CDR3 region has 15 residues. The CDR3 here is CASSTTGGASYGYTF. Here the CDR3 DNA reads TGTGCCAGCAGCACAACAGGGGGAGCAAGCTATGGCTACACCTTC.

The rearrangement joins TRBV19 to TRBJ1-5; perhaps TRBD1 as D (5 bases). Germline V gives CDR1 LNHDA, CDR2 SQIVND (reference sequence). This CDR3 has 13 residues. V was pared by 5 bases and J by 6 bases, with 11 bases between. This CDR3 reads CASSFQGGQPQHF. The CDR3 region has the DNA TGTGCCAGTAGTTTCCAGGGAGGTCAGCCCCAGCATTTT.

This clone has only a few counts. This CDR3 is CASSAGQLNTEAFF. CDR3 nucleotides: TGTGCCAGCAGTGCCGGACAGCTGAACACTGAAGCTTTCTTT. The gene calls are TRBV28 and TRBJ1-1; tentatively, D is TRBD1 (6 bases). The CDR3 is 14 amino acids. Looked up from germline, CDR1 is MDHEN and CDR2 is SYDVKM. V was trimmed by 5 bases and J by 0 bases, leaving 10 bases between them.

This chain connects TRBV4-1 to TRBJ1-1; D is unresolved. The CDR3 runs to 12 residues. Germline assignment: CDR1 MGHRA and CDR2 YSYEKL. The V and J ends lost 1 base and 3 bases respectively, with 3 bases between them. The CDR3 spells CASSQVDTEAFF. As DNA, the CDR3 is TGCGCCAGCAGCCAAGTAGACACTGAAGCTTTCTTT.

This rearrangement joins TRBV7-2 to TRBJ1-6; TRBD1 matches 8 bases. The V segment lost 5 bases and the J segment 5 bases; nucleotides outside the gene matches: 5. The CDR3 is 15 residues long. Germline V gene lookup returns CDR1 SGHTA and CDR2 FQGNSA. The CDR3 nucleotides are TGTGCCAGCAGCATTGGACAGGGCGATAATTCACCCCTCCACTTT. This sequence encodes CASSIGQGDNSPLHF.

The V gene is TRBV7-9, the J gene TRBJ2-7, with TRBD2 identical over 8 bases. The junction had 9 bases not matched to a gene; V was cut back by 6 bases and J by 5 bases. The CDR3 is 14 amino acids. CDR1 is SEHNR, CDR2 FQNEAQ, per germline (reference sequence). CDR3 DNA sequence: TGTGCCAGCAGTTCAGGACTAGCTGTCAACGAGCAGTACTTC. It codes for CASSSGLAVNEQYF.

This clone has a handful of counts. The CDR3 loop is CASSQDPYTEAFF. The CDR3, as DNA: TGCGCCAGCAGCCAAGACCCCTACACTGAAGCTTTCTTT. This chain joins TRBV4-1 and TRBJ1-1; D call uncertain. Trimming took off 0 bases at V and 3 bases at J, with 5 bases between the two ends. The CDR3 loop spans 13 amino acids. Germline V gene lookup returns CDR1 MGHRA and CDR2 YSYEKL.

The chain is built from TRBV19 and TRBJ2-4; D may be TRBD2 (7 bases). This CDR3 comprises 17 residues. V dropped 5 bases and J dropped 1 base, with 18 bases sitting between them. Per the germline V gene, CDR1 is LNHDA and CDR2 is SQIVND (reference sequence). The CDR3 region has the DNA TGTGCCAGTAGTGCAATGCTAGGGGGGGAGGCCAAAAACATTCAGTACTTC. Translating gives CASSAMLGGEAKNIQYF.

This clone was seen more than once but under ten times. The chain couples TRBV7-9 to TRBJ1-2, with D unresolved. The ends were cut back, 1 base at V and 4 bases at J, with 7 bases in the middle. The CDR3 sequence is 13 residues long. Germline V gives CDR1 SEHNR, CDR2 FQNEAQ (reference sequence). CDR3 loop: CASSLVGFYGYTF. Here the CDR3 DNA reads TGTGCCAGCAGCTTAGTGGGCTTCTATGGCTACACCTTC.

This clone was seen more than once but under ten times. The CDR3 coding sequence is TGTGCCAGCAGCTTTCAGGGGCGTCTGACTGAAGCTTTCTTT. Translating it yields CASSFQGRLTEAFF. The chain combines TRBV7-9 with TRBJ1-1; TRBD1 might be the D (6 bases). The CDR3 length is 14 residues. V dropped 3 bases and J dropped 5 bases, with 13 bases sitting between them. CDR1 and CDR2 (germline): SEHNR, FQNEAQ (reference sequence).

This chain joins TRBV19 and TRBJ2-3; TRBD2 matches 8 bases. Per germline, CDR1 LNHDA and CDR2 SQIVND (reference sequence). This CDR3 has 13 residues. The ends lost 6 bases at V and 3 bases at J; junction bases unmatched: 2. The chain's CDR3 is CASRGLGTDTQYF. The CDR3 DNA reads TGTGCCAGTAGGGGACTAGGAACAGATACGCAGTATTTT.

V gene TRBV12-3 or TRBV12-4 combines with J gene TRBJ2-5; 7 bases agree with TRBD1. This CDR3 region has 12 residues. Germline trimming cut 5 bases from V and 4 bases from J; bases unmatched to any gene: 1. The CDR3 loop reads CASSRQGETQYF. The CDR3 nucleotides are TGTGCCAGCAGTCGACAGGGAGAGACCCAGTACTTC.

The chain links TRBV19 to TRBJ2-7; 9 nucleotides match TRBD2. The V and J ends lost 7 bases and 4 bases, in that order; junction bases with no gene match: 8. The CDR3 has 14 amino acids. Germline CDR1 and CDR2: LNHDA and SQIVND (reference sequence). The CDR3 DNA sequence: TGTGCCAGTACCCGGACTAGCGCTGGTTACGAGCAGTACTTC. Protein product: CASTRTSAGYEQYF.

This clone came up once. In nucleotides, the CDR3 is TGTGCCAGCAGCTTCGAAAACTTAGCGGGAGGCTACAATGAGCAGTTCTTC. Translating it yields CASSFENLAGGYNEQFF. This sequence joins TRBV5-5 and TRBJ2-1; TRBD2 aligns across 10 bases. Trimming cost V 2 bases and J 3 bases; bases outside gene matches: 8. The length of the CDR3 is 17 residues. Germline lookup yields CDR1 SGHKS and CDR2 YYEKEE (reference sequence).

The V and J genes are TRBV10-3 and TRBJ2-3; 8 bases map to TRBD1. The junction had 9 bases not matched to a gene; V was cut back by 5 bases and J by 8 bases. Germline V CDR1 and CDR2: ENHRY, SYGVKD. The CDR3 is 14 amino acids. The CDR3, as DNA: TGTGCCATCAGTCTGGACAGGGACCAAGGTACGCAGTATTTT. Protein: CAISLDRDQGTQYF.

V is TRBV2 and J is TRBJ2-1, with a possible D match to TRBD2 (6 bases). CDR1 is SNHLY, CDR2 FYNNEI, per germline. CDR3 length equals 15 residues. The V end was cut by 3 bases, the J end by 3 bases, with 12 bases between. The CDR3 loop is CASSDRGSFYNEQFF. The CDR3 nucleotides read TGTGCCAGCAGTGATCGGGGGAGCTTCTACAATGAGCAGTTCTTC.

CDR3 sequence (DNA): TGCGCCAGCAGCCAAGCTTCGGGGGAGGTGGGAAACACCATATATTTT. Its translation: CASSQASGEVGNTIYF. The chain is built from TRBV4-1 and TRBJ1-3, with D maybe TRBD1 (5 bases). Germline values: CDR1 MGHRA, CDR2 YSYEKL. This CDR3 has 16 residues. Trimming cost V 1 base and J 4 bases, with 14 bases left between them.

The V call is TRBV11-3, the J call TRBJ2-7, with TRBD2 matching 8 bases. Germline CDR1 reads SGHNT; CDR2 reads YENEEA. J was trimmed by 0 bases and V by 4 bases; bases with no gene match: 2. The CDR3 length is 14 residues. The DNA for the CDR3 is TGTGCCAGCAGCTCCGGGGGGGGCTCCTACGAGCAGTACTTC. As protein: CASSSGGGSYEQYF.

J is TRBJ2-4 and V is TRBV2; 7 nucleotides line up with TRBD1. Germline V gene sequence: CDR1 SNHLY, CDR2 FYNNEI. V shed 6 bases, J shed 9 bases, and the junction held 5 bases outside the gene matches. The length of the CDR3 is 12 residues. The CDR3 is CASRKGGGIQYF. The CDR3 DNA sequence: TGTGCCAGCAGAAAAGGGGGCGGCATTCAGTACTTC.

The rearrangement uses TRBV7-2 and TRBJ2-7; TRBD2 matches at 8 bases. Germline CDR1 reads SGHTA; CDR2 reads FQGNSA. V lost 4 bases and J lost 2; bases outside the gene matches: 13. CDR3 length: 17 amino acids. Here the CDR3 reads CASSYSPHAGLAYEQYF. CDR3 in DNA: TGTGCCAGCAGCTATTCACCCCATGCGGGACTAGCCTACGAGCAGTACTTC.